These 9 T cell receptor beta chains were all obtained from the same sample, sequenced in a study of cytomegalovirus exposure and HLA in healthy donors. The PCR employed 60 Vbeta primers together with 13 Jbeta primers. Sequencing was performed with immunoSEQ multiplex PCR; in TCRdb, only in-frame clones are kept and a portion is missing. The data hold roughly 200,000 clones, with around 80% observed a single time. Material: PBMCs. These receptors all come from a woman aged 30 to 39 in good health and CMV-seropositive.

This chain joins TRBV7-8 and TRBJ2-5, with D hard to call. The V and J ends lost 5 bases and 0 bases respectively, with 4 bases between them. Germline V gene data show CDR1 as SGHVS and CDR2 as FQNEAQ. The CDR3 consists of 12 residues. The CDR3 DNA sequence: TGTGCCAGCAGCCGTTACCAAGAGACCCAGTACTTC. As protein: CASSRYQETQYF.

The chain has TRBV6-4 and TRBJ1-2, with 7 bases identical to TRBD1. Unmatched junction bases numbered 4, after V lost 3 bases and J lost 0 bases. Looked up from germline, CDR1 is MRHNA and CDR2 is SNTAGT. This CDR3 contains 15 residues. The CDR3 is CASSDPGQTNYGYTF. CDR3 DNA sequence: TGTGCCAGCAGTGATCCGGGACAGACTAACTATGGCTACACCTTC.

This clone was counted a few times. J is TRBJ1-1 and V is TRBV5-1; 7 bases are shared with TRBD1. Trimming at V came to 4 bases and at J to 4 bases, leaving 16 bases not matched to a gene. Germline loops: CDR1 SGHRS, CDR2 YFSETQ. This CDR3 is built from 17 residues. CDR3 DNA: TGCGCCAGCAGCCCCGATATACAGGGGATTGCTAGCACTGAAGCTTTCTTT. It translates to CASSPDIQGIASTEAFF.

J is TRBJ2-7 and V is TRBV7-8; 10 bases are a match to TRBD1. The J segment lost 2 bases and the V segment lost 3 bases, leaving 4 bases of the junction unmatched. The CDR3 runs to 15 residues. Germline-derived CDR1 and CDR2 are SGHVS and FQNEAQ. This CDR3 reads CASSFPGQGTYEQYF. CDR3 in DNA: TGTGCCAGCAGCTTCCCGGGACAGGGGACCTACGAGCAGTACTTC.

This clone appeared a few times. The genes are TRBV6-1 and TRBJ2-3; a weak D match, TRBD1 (6 bases). The CDR3 consists of 14 residues. Trimming left V 8 bases short and J 0 bases short, with 12 bases between. Looked up from germline, CDR1 is MNHNS and CDR2 is SASEGT. The CDR3 is CASCRGLSTDTQYF. The CDR3 bases are TGTGCCAGCTGCAGGGGCCTGAGCACAGATACGCAGTATTTT.

This rearrangement joins TRBV13 to TRBJ2-7; 8 bases are a match to TRBD2. V was pared by 5 bases and J by 4 bases, with 13 bases of the junction left unmatched. The CDR3 contains 16 residues. Germline V lookup: CDR1 PRHDT, CDR2 FYEKMQ (reference sequence). The CDR3 sequence is CASSPPRGGPSYEQYF. The CDR3 DNA follows: TGTGCCAGCAGCCCCCCCCGGGGGGGACCCTCATACGAGCAGTACTTC.

The V call is TRBV11-3, the J call TRBJ2-5, with 10 bases that match TRBD1. The CDR3 runs to 20 residues. CDR1 SGHNT and CDR2 YENEEA come from the germline V gene. The trim removed 6 bases at V and 9 bases at J, leaving 28 bases unmatched. In DNA, the CDR3 is TGTGCCAGCAGGTCATCAACGGGGGAGACAGGGGGCGAGGCCCTTGCGGCCCAGTACTTC. Amino acids: CASRSSTGETGGEALAAQYF.

V and J are TRBV18 and TRBJ2-3; 8 bases match TRBD2. This CDR3 is built from 15 residues. Germline assignment: CDR1 KGHSH and CDR2 LQKENI. The ends lost 5 bases at V and 2 bases at J; junction bases unmatched: 6. This chain's CDR3 is CASSTAGGLTDTQYF. In nucleotides, the CDR3 is TGTGCCAGCTCAACCGCGGGAGGACTCACAGATACGCAGTATTTT. The whole variable domain, filled in from reference TRBV18 and TRBJ2-3, reads NAGVMQNPRHLVRRRGQEARLRCSPMKGHSHVYWYRQLPEEGLKFMVYLQKENIIDESGMPKERFSAEFPKEGPSILRIQQVVRGDSAAYFCASSTAGGLTDTQYFGPGTRLTVL.

This clone was detected once. The rearrangement joins TRBV6-5 to TRBJ2-3; 9 nucleotides agree with TRBD1. V gave up 6 bases and J gave up 3 bases; unmatched junction bases: 4. CDR1 is MNHEY and CDR2 is SVGAGI in the germline V gene. The CDR3 extends over 14 amino acids. CDR3 bases: TGTGCCAGCAGGACGGACAGGGGAACAGATACGCAGTATTTT. This gives the protein CASRTDRGTDTQYF.